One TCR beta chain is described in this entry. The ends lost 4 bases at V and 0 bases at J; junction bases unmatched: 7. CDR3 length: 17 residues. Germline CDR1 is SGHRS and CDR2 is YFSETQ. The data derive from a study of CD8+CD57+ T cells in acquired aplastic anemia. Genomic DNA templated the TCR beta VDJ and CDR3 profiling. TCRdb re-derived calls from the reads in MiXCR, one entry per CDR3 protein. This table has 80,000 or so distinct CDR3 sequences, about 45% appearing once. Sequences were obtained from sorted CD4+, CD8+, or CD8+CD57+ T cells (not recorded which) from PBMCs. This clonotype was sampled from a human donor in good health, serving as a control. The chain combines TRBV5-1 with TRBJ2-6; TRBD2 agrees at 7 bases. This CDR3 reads CASSEERGRSGANVLTF. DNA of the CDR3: TGCGCCAGCAGCGAGGAGCGGGGCCGCTCTGGGGCCAACGTCCTGACTTTC.